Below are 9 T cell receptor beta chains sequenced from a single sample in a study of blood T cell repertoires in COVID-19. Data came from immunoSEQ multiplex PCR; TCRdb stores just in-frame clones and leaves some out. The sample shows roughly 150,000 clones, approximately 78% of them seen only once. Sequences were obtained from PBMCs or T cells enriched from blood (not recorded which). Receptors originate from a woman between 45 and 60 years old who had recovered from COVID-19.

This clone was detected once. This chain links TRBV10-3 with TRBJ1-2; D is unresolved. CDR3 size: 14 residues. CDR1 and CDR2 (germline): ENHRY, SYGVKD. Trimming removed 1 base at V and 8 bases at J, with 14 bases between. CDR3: CAISEFREPLGYTF. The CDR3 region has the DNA TGTGCCATCAGTGAGTTCCGAGAGCCCCTGGGCTACACCTTC.

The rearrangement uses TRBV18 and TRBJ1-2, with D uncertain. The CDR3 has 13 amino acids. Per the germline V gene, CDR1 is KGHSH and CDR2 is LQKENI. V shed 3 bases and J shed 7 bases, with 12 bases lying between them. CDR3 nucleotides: TGTGCCAGCTCACCGCCCCCCACTCGTGGCTACACCTTC. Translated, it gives CASSPPPTRGYTF.

The CDR3 nucleotides read TGTGCCAGCAGTATGCGAGGATCTGAAGCTTTCTTT. As protein: CASSMRGSEAFF. The chain joins TRBV5-5 to TRBJ1-1; D gene ambiguous. V was clipped by 5 bases and J by 6 bases, with 11 bases between them. Germline CDR1 is SGHKS and CDR2 is YYEKEE (reference sequence). The CDR3 is 12 residues long.

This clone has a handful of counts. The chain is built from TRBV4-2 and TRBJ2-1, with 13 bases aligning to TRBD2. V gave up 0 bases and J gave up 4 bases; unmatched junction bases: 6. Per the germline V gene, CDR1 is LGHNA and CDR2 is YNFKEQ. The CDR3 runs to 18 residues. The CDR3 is CASSQDPLAGGQYNEQFF. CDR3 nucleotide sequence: TGTGCCAGCAGCCAAGACCCACTAGCGGGGGGGCAATACAATGAGCAGTTCTTC.

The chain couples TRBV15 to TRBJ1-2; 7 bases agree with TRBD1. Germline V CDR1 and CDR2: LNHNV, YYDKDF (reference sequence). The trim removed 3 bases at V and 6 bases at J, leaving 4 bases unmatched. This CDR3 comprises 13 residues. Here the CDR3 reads CATSRTTGNGYTF. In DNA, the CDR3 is TGTGCCACCAGCAGGACGACAGGGAATGGCTACACCTTC. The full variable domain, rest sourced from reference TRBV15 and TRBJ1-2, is DAMVIQNPRYQVTQFGKPVTLSCSQTLNHNVMYWYQQKSSQAPKLLFHYYDKDFNNEADTPDNFQSRRPNTSFCFLDIRSPGLGDTAMYLCATSRTTGNGYTFGSGTRLTVV.

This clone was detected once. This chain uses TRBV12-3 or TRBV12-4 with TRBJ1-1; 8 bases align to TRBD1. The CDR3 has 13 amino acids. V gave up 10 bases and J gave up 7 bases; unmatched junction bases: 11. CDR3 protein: CATRDRSDSEAFF. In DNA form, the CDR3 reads TGTGCCACGAGGGACAGGTCTGATAGTGAAGCTTTCTTT.

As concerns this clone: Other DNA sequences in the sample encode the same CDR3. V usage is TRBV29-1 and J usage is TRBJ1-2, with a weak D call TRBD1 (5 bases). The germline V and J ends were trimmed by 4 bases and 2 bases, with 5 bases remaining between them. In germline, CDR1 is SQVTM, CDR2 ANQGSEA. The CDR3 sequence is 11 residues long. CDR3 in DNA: TGCAGCGTTGGACAGAACTATGGCTACACCTTC. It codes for CSVGQNYGYTF.

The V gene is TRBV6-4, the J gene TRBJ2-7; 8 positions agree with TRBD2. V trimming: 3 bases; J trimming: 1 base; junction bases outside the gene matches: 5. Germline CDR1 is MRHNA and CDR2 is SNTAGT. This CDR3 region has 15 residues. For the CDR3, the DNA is TGTGCCAGCAGTGAAGAAGCGGGGGAATCCTACGAGCAGTACTTC. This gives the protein CASSEEAGESYEQYF.

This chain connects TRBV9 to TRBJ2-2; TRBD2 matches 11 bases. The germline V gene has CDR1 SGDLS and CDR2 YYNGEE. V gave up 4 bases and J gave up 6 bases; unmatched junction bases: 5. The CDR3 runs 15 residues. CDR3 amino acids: CASSRLAGYSGELFF. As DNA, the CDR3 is TGTGCCAGCAGCCGACTAGCGGGGTATTCCGGGGAGCTGTTTTTT.